The next 27 T cell receptor beta chains were all read from a single sample in a study of T cell responses to AZD1222 COVID-19 vaccine. The assay was immunoSEQ multiplex PCR, and TCRdb's table has in-frame clones only and misses some. The repertoire holds around 160,000 clones, with 85% to 95% as singletons. This material consisted of peripheral blood, taken on day 0 of AZD1222 vaccination. These receptors all stem from an adult in good health.

The rearrangement links TRBV10-2 to TRBJ1-5, with D hard to call. The CDR3 covers 15 residues. Trimming took off 2 bases at V and 3 bases at J, with 11 bases between the two ends. Germline lookup yields CDR1 WSHSY and CDR2 SAAADI. The chain's CDR3 is CASSEVGGANQPQHF. CDR3 sequence (DNA): TGCGCCAGCAGTGAGGTCGGAGGCGCCAATCAGCCCCAGCATTTT.

The chain is built from TRBV5-6 and TRBJ1-5; 7 bases map to TRBD1. There are 15 residues in the CDR3. The V segment lost 4 bases and the J segment 6 bases; nucleotides outside the gene matches: 10. CDR1 is SGHDT and CDR2 is YYEEEE in the germline V gene. CDR3 bases: TGTGCCAGCAGCCTCCGCGACAGGGAAAGTCAGCCCCAGCATTTT. It translates to CASSLRDRESQPQHF.

This clone was seen just once. This sequence joins TRBV15 and TRBJ2-7, with D maybe TRBD2 (5 bases). With 1 base removed from V and 7 bases from J, the gap between germline ends came to 26 bases. The CDR3 has 18 amino acids. From germline, CDR1 is LNHNV and CDR2 YYDKDF (reference sequence). CDR3 amino acids: CATSRGPAGTQPEGEQYF. For the CDR3, the DNA is TGTGCCACCAGCAGAGGCCCCGCTGGAACACAGCCCGAGGGTGAGCAGTACTTC.

The gene calls are TRBV3-1 (or the pseudogene TRBV3-2) and TRBJ1-3, with D possibly matching TRBD1 (5 bases). The V end was cut by 3 bases, the J end by 4 bases, with 16 bases between. Germline loops: CDR1 LGHDT, CDR2 YNNKEL (reference sequence). The CDR3 consists of 16 residues. The chain's CDR3 is CASSQASSGVGNTIYF. The CDR3, as DNA: TGTGCCAGCAGCCAGGCCTCTTCGGGGGTAGGAAACACCATATATTTT.

The count of this clone is one. This chain connects TRBV11-2 to TRBJ2-7; D assignment may be TRBD1 or TRBD2 (5 bases each). Deletions cut 1 base from V and 0 bases from J, with 16 bases between. This CDR3 has 17 residues. Looked up from germline, CDR1 is SGHAT and CDR2 is FQNNGV. The CDR3 DNA is TGTGCCAGCAGCTTAGCTTCTGTGGCAGGGAGCTCCTACGAGCAGTACTTC. This gives the protein CASSLASVAGSSYEQYF.

This sequence joins TRBV5-6 and TRBJ1-6; no reliable D call. This CDR3 is built from 14 residues. The V gene's germline CDR1 is SGHDT and CDR2 YYEEEE. V lost 2 bases to trimming and J lost 4 bases, with 7 bases between them. As DNA, the CDR3 is TGTGCCAGCAGCTTTTCTGGTTATAATTCACCCCTCCACTTT. Its translation is CASSFSGYNSPLHF.

This clone was detected only once. The rearrangement uses TRBV11-2 and TRBJ1-2; D is undetermined. From germline, CDR1 is SGHAT and CDR2 FQNNGV. V lost 0 bases to trimming and J lost 4 bases, with 9 bases between them. CDR3 size: 14 residues. The CDR3 DNA reads TGTGCCAGCAGCTTAGAAGGAACAGTCTATGGCTACACCTTC. Translating gives CASSLEGTVYGYTF.

The CDR3 protein is CASSPNRDGPYEQYF. CDR3 in DNA: TGTGCCAGCTCACCTAACCGGGACGGACCCTACGAGCAGTACTTC. V usage is TRBV18 and J usage is TRBJ2-7; D could derive from TRBD1 or TRBD2 (5 bases each). Trimming shortened V by 3 bases and J by 2 bases, and 14 bases separated the two germline ends. The length of the CDR3 is 15 residues. Germline V gives CDR1 KGHSH, CDR2 LQKENI. Filled out from reference TRBV18 and TRBJ2-7, the complete variable domain reads NAGVMQNPRHLVRRRGQEARLRCSPMKGHSHVYWYRQLPEEGLKFMVYLQKENIIDESGMPKERFSAEFPKEGPSILRIQQVVRGDSAAYFCASSPNRDGPYEQYFGPGTRLTVT.

The chain combines TRBV7-2 with TRBJ1-4; 8 bases are shared with TRBD1. Trimming at V came to 5 bases and at J to 5 bases, leaving 7 bases not matched to a gene. Germline CDR1 is SGHTA and CDR2 is FQGNSA. This CDR3 contains 15 residues. CDR3 amino acids: CASSPPRTGNEKLFF. The CDR3 coding sequence is TGTGCCAGCAGCCCTCCCCGGACAGGGAATGAAAAACTGTTTTTT.

V gene TRBV14 combines with J gene TRBJ2-7, with 12 bases that match TRBD2. Germline V gives CDR1 SGHDN, CDR2 FVKESK. This CDR3 spans 16 amino acids. Trimming removed 1 base from V and 2 bases from J; junction bases left unmatched: 3. The CDR3 loop reads CASSQVGTSGPYEQYF. The DNA for the CDR3 is TGTGCCAGCAGCCAAGTCGGGACTAGCGGGCCCTACGAGCAGTACTTC.

The chain has TRBV6-5 and TRBJ1-5; 7 bases fit TRBD1. Trimming at V came to 4 bases and at J to 4 bases, leaving 4 bases not matched to a gene. CDR1 and CDR2 (germline): MNHEY, SVGAGI. This CDR3 is 14 amino acids long. The CDR3 DNA sequence: TGTGCCAGCAGTTCCCAGGGGGGAAATCAGCCCCAGCATTTT. Residues: CASSSQGGNQPQHF.

This rearrangement joins TRBV5-4 to TRBJ2-7; 10 nucleotides align to TRBD2. V was clipped by 3 bases and J by 3 bases; unmatched bases: 6. This CDR3 has 15 amino acids. Germline lookup yields CDR1 SGHNT and CDR2 YYREEE (reference sequence). The CDR3: CASSSWTSGYYEQYF. DNA for the CDR3: TGTGCCAGCAGCTCGTGGACTAGCGGATACTACGAGCAGTACTTC.

The V call is TRBV30, the J call TRBJ1-1, with D possibly TRBD1 on 5 matching bases. With 6 bases removed from V and 1 base from J, the gap between germline ends came to 12 bases. The CDR3 extends over 13 amino acids. CDR1 and CDR2 from the germline V gene are GTSNPN and SVGIG (reference sequence). This CDR3 reads CACCRDPNTEAFF. For the CDR3, the DNA is TGTGCCTGCTGCAGGGACCCGAACACTGAAGCTTTCTTT. The whole variable domain, filled in from reference TRBV30 and TRBJ1-1, reads SQTIHQWPATLVQPVGSPLSLECTVEGTSNPNLYWYRQAAGRGLQLLFYSVGIGQISSEVPQNLSASRPQDRQFILSSKKLLLSDSGFYLCACCRDPNTEAFFGQGTRLTVV.

This rearrangement joins TRBV29-1 to TRBJ2-6; D perhaps matches TRBD2 (6 bases). Germline V CDR1 and CDR2: SQVTM, ANQGSEA. Trimming removed 4 bases at V and 0 bases at J, with 22 bases between. The CDR3 covers 19 residues. CDR3 nucleotides: TGCAGCGTTGGCCCTTCGCGGGGCTCACTCCACTCTGGGGCCAACGTCCTGACTTTC. Amino acids: CSVGPSRGSLHSGANVLTF.

This chain links TRBV7-2 with TRBJ1-2; perhaps TRBD1 as D (6 bases). The V end was cut by 7 bases, the J end by 8 bases, with 14 bases between. The CDR3 sequence is 12 residues long. Looked up from germline, CDR1 is SGHTA and CDR2 is FQGNSA. The CDR3 protein is CASTDPGGGYTF. The CDR3, as DNA: TGTGCCAGCACCGACCCGGGGGGCGGCTACACCTTC.

CDR3 bases: TGTGCCAGCAGCTCGGAGGGGCGCACAGATACGCAGTATTTT. This translates into CASSSEGRTDTQYF. V gene TRBV14 combines with J gene TRBJ2-3; possible D gene TRBD2, 6 bases. Germline V CDR1 and CDR2: SGHDN, FVKESK. V was cut by 5 bases and J by 1 base, with 10 bases left in between. The CDR3 is made up of 14 amino acids. The whole variable domain, remainder taken from reference TRBV14 and TRBJ2-3, is EAGVTQFPSHSVIEKGQTVTLRCDPISGHDNLYWYRRVMGKEIKFLLHFVKESKQDESGMPNNRFLAERTGGTYSTLKVQPAELEDSGVYFCASSSEGRTDTQYFGPGTRLTVL.

This chain uses TRBV19 with TRBJ1-1, with 8 bases matching TRBD1. After removal of 6 bases from V and 6 bases from J, the junction contained 18 bases not matched to a gene. In germline, CDR1 is LNHDA, CDR2 SQIVND (reference sequence). The CDR3 spans 17 residues. CDR3: CASRKTGVALKVPEAFF. For the CDR3, the DNA is TGTGCCAGTAGAAAGACAGGGGTTGCCCTCAAGGTCCCTGAAGCTTTCTTT.

The V gene is TRBV3-1 (or the pseudogene TRBV3-2), the J gene TRBJ2-6; D ambiguous. Trimming took off 4 bases at V and 4 bases at J, with 17 bases between the two ends. This CDR3 is built from 17 residues. CDR1 LGHDT and CDR2 YNNKEL come from the germline V gene (reference sequence). CDR3 protein: CASSLPRPGSGANVLTF. Written as DNA, the CDR3 is TGTGCCAGCAGCCTCCCGAGACCTGGGTCCGGGGCCAACGTCCTGACTTTC.

The chain links TRBV5-6 to TRBJ2-5; D is ambiguous. Germline V gene sequence: CDR1 SGHDT, CDR2 YYEEEE. The CDR3 is 15 residues long. V was clipped by 0 bases and J by 2 bases, with 11 bases between them. The CDR3 DNA is TGTGCCAGCAGCTTGGTAGACCGCTTACAAGAGACCCAGTACTTC. It specifies CASSLVDRLQETQYF.

The V gene is TRBV9, the J gene TRBJ1-4; D is unresolved. V lost 0 bases, J lost 5 bases, and 11 bases lay in between. Germline values: CDR1 SGDLS, CDR2 YYNGEE. The CDR3 spans 15 residues. CDR3 coding DNA: TGTGCCAGCAGCGTAGGAGGCGGGCCCAATGAAAAACTGTTTTTT. Amino acids: CASSVGGGPNEKLFF.

The V and J genes are TRBV9 and TRBJ1-4; 7 bases are shared with TRBD1. Germline V gives CDR1 SGDLS, CDR2 YYNGEE. This CDR3 spans 15 amino acids. Germline trimming cut 0 bases from V and 2 bases from J; bases unmatched to any gene: 1. The CDR3 is CASSVDRGTNEKLFF. Here the CDR3 DNA reads TGTGCCAGCAGCGTAGACAGGGGCACTAATGAAAAACTGTTTTTT. Complete variable domain (other parts from reference TRBV9 and TRBJ1-4): DSGVTQTPKHLITATGQRVTLRCSPRSGDLSVYWYQQSLDQGLQFLIQYYNGEERAKGNILERFSAQQFPDLHSELNLSSLELGDSALYFCASSVDRGTNEKLFFGSGTQLSVL.

J is TRBJ2-1 and V is TRBV2; 9 bases map to TRBD2. Per germline, CDR1 SNHLY and CDR2 FYNNEI. Trimming took 2 bases from V and 5 from J; bases not matched to a gene: 4. This CDR3 spans 15 amino acids. As DNA, the CDR3 is TGTGCCAGCAGTGAATTAGCGGGAGCGGACAATGAGCAGTTCTTC. It translates to CASSELAGADNEQFF.

The chain couples TRBV7-9 to TRBJ2-7; possibly TRBD1 or TRBD2 for D (6 bases each). Germline CDR1 and CDR2: SEHNR and FQNEAQ (reference sequence). V shed 3 bases and J shed 0 bases, with 12 bases lying between them. This CDR3 spans 15 amino acids. CDR3 in DNA: TGTGCCAGCAGCTTTGAGGGGGGATACTCCTACGAGCAGTACTTC. Amino acids: CASSFEGGYSYEQYF. Filled out from reference TRBV7-9 and TRBJ2-7, the complete variable domain reads DTGVSQNPRHKITKRGQNVTFRCDPISEHNRLYWYRQTLGQGPEFLTYFQNEAQLEKSRLLSDRFSAERPKGSFSTLEIQRTEQGDSAMYLCASSFEGGYSYEQYFGPGTRLTVT.

The chain recombines TRBV29-1 with TRBJ1-1, with D uncertain. Trimming stripped 5 bases from V and 5 bases from J, with 12 bases between. The germline V gene has CDR1 SQVTM and CDR2 ANQGSEA. CDR3 length equals 12 residues. CDR3 nucleotide sequence: TGCAGCGTTACGTGGGGAACGACTGAAGCTTTCTTT. This translates into CSVTWGTTEAFF.

The chain joins TRBV5-1 to TRBJ1-6; no definite D call. Per germline, CDR1 SGHRS and CDR2 YFSETQ. The CDR3 is 14 amino acids. V lost 2 bases to trimming and J lost 6 bases, with 9 bases between them. The CDR3 sequence: CASSLRVPNSPLHF. The CDR3 DNA sequence: TGCGCCAGCAGCTTACGGGTACCTAATTCACCCCTCCACTTT.

The genes are TRBV18 and TRBJ1-1, with D tentatively TRBD1 (6 bases). Germline V gene data show CDR1 as KGHSH and CDR2 as LQKENI. V was shortened by 6 bases and J by 1 base, with 9 bases between the two germline ends. CDR3 size: 13 residues. The CDR3 DNA reads as TGTGCCAGCTCCCGGACAGCGAACACTGAAGCTTTCTTT. Protein sequence: CASSRTANTEAFF.

This sequence joins TRBV6-5 and TRBJ1-3, with no clear D. The CDR3 length is 14 residues. The V end lost 5 bases, the J end lost 0 bases, and 8 bases lay between the germline ends. The germline gives CDR1 MNHEY, CDR2 SVGAGI. CDR3 nucleotide sequence: TGTGCCAGCAGTCGAACAAACTCTGGAAACACCATATATTTT. It yields the protein CASSRTNSGNTIYF.